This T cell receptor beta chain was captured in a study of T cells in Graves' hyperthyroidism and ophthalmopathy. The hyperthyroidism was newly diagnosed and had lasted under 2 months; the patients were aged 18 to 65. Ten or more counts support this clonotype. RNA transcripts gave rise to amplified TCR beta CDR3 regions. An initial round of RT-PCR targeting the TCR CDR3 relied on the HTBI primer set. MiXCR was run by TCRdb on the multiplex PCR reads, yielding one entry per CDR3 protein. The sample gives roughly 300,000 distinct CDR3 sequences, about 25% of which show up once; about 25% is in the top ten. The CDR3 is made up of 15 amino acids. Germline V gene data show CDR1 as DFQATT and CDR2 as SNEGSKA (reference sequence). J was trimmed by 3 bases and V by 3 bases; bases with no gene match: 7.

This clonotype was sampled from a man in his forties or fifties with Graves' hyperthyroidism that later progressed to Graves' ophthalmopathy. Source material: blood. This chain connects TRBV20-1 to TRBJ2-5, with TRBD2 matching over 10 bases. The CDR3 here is CSASRAGGIEETQYF. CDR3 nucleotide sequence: TGCAGTGCTAGCAGAGCGGGAGGGATCGAAGAGACCCAGTACTTC.